The 9 T cell receptor beta chains reported below all come from one sample, sequenced in a study of response to subunit inactivated influenza vaccine. TCRdb reanalysed the RT-PCR reads using MiXCR and keeps one entry per CDR3 protein. Of roughly 650,000 distinct CDR3 sequences listed, more than 15% are singletons. The specimen comprised PBMCs from blood, sampled roughly 13 days after vaccination. These receptors all stem from a man aged 45 to 65 who received an inactivated influenza vaccine.

This clonotype appeared a few times. V is TRBV28 and J is TRBJ1-3; tentative D call: TRBD1 (5 bases). The V end was cut by 6 bases, the J end by 4 bases, with 16 bases between. The CDR3 sequence is 15 residues long. From germline, CDR1 is MDHEN and CDR2 SYDVKM. The CDR3 DNA follows: TGTGCCAGCAGCCGCGGGGGGAATTACGGAAACACCATATATTTT. Protein: CASSRGGNYGNTIYF.

The chain uses TRBV29-1 and TRBJ2-7; D may be TRBD2 (5 bases). Between the trimmed V and J ends, which lost 6 bases and 1 base, there was a span of 13 bases. In germline, CDR1 is SQVTM, CDR2 ANQGSEA. The CDR3 sequence is 13 residues long. CDR3 bases: TGCAGCGTAATGTTCCGGGGTTCCTACGAGCAGTACTTC. Translating gives CSVMFRGSYEQYF.

This clonotype came up a few times. The V gene is TRBV6-1, the J gene TRBJ2-2; 7 positions match TRBD1. Germline lookup yields CDR1 MNHNS and CDR2 SASEGT. This CDR3 is built from 16 residues. J lost 1 base, V lost 5 bases, and 7 bases had no gene match. This CDR3 is CASSTSRGRNTGELFF. CDR3 nucleotides: TGTGCCAGCAGTACGTCCAGGGGGAGGAACACCGGGGAGCTGTTTTTT.

This clonotype has only a few counts. This chain uses TRBV6-5 with TRBJ2-7; D is undetermined. V lost 0 bases, J lost 2 bases, and 8 bases lay in between. Germline CDR1 is MNHEY and CDR2 is SVGAGI. This CDR3 has 14 residues. The CDR3 loop is CASSYSLGTYEQYF. CDR3 coding DNA: TGTGCCAGCAGTTACTCGCTGGGGACCTACGAGCAGTACTTC.

The chain employs TRBV10-3 and TRBJ2-2, with D possibly TRBD2 on 6 matching bases. The germline V gene has CDR1 ENHRY and CDR2 SYGVKD. With 6 bases removed from V and 6 bases from J, the gap between germline ends came to 20 bases. The length of the CDR3 is 16 residues. In DNA form, the CDR3 reads TGTGCCATCAGGGGACTTCCCAGTGGGGTTGCCGGGGAGCTGTTTTTT. This sequence encodes CAIRGLPSGVAGELFF.

This clonotype showed up many times. J is TRBJ2-1 and V is TRBV9, with 9 nucleotides matching TRBD2. V lost 0 bases to trimming and J lost 4 bases; unmatched junction nucleotides: 2. Germline V gives CDR1 SGDLS, CDR2 YYNGEE. The CDR3 runs to 15 residues. This CDR3 is CASSVGAGGYNEQFF. The CDR3 DNA reads TGTGCCAGCAGCGTAGGTGCGGGGGGGTACAATGAGCAGTTCTTC. Full variable domain (rest looked up from reference TRBV9 and TRBJ2-1): DSGVTQTPKHLITATGQRVTLRCSPRSGDLSVYWYQQSLDQGLQFLIQYYNGEERAKGNILERFSAQQFPDLHSELNLSSLELGDSALYFCASSVGAGGYNEQFFGPGTRLTVL.

This chain joins TRBV28 and TRBJ2-1; 9 bases align to TRBD2. The V segment lost 4 bases and the J segment 3 bases; nucleotides outside the gene matches: 10. Germline CDR1 reads MDHEN; CDR2 reads SYDVKM. The CDR3 has 17 amino acids. This CDR3 is CASSSPKTSGIYNEQFF. CDR3 in DNA: TGTGCCAGCAGTTCTCCGAAGACTAGCGGTATCTACAATGAGCAGTTCTTC.

There are a few counts of this clonotype. The J gene is TRBJ2-1, the V gene TRBV3-1, with D perhaps TRBD1 (5 bases). Trimming removed 0 bases from V and 6 bases from J, with 12 bases in between. The CDR3 is 15 amino acids. Germline loops: CDR1 LGHDT, CDR2 YNNKEL (reference sequence). CDR3 loop: CASSQDLVGVNEQFF. Written as DNA, the CDR3 is TGTGCCAGCAGCCAAGATCTTGTAGGGGTCAATGAGCAGTTCTTC.

The chain employs TRBV11-2 and TRBJ2-3, with 13 bases matching TRBD2. The J segment lost 5 bases and the V segment lost 3 bases, leaving 8 bases of the junction unmatched. This CDR3 comprises 17 residues. Germline CDR1 reads SGHAT; CDR2 reads FQNNGV. The CDR3 loop reads CASSLVLTSGRVDTQYF. DNA of the CDR3: TGTGCCAGCAGCTTGGTTCTTACTAGCGGGAGGGTAGATACGCAGTATTTT.